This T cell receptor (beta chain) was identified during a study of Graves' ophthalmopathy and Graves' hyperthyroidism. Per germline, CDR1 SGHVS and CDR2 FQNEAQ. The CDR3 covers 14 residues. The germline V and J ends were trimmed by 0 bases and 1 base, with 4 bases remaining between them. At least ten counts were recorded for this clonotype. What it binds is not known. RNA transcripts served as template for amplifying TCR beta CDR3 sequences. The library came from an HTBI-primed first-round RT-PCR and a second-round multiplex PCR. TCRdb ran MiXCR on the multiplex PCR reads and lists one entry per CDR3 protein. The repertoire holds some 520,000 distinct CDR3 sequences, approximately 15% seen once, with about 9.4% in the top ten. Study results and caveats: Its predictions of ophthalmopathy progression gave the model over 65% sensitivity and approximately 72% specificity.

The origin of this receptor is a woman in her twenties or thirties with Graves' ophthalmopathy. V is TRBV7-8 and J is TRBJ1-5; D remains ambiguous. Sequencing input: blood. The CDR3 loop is CASSLAPSNQPQHF. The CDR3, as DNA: TGTGCCAGCAGCTTAGCACCGAGCAATCAGCCCCAGCATTTT.